A selection of T cell receptor beta chains follows, all from one sample in a study of blood T cells in healthy people across ages. MiXCR, run by TCRdb on the 5' RACE reads, gives a single entry per CDR3 protein. The sample yields over a million distinct CDR3 sequences, less than 25% seen once. The data also belong to a second study, concerning T cells of mothers and their children.

The sample was blood. The receptors shown here come from a girl between 2 and 10 years old in good health. The CDR3 runs from the conserved cysteine through the conserved F or W. The D gene is left open where the match is weak. The size of a clone is reported for some rows only, either as once, few or many, or as a class for expanded clones.

CASSIDPYNEQFF | TGTGCCAGTAGTATAGACCCGTACAATGAGCAGTTCTTC | TRBJ2-1 | few | TRBV19 | .
CSAPDPARGEQYF | TGCAGTGCTCCAGACCCCGCGAGGGGCGAGCAGTACTTC | TRBJ2-7 | . | TRBV20-1 | .
CSARVVSGRSDSSYNEQFF | TGCAGTGCTAGAGTCGTAAGCGGGAGGTCCGATAGCTCCTACAATGAGCAGTTCTTC | TRBJ2-1 | . | TRBV20-1 | TRBD2
CSATGQEADTQYF | TGCAGTGCCACGGGGCAGGAGGCAGATACGCAGTATTTT | TRBJ2-3 | few | TRBV20-1 | .
CASSPTQAGEQFF | TGTGCCAGCAGTCCTACTCAGGCCGGGGAGCAGTTCTTC | TRBJ2-1 | few | TRBV12-3/TRBV12-4 | .
CASSTTTGPRVPEAFF | TGTGCCAGCAGCACTACGACCGGGCCCCGGGTCCCTGAAGCTTTCTTT | TRBJ1-1 | few | TRBV7-9 | .
CSASGGLAVYNEQFF | TGCAGTGCTAGTGGGGGACTAGCGGTGTACAATGAGCAGTTCTTC | TRBJ2-1 | few | TRBV20-1 | TRBD2
CASSSGVREDTIYF | TGTGCCAGCAGTTCCGGGGTCCGGGAAGACACCATATATTTT | TRBJ1-3 | . | TRBV12-3/TRBV12-4 | .
CASSLYRAAEQFF | TGTGCCAGCAGCCTATACAGGGCGGCAGAGCAGTTCTTC | TRBJ2-1 | . | TRBV7-2 | .
CAVSGGEEETQYF | TGTGCCGTCTCCGGGGGTGAGGAAGAGACCCAGTACTTC | TRBJ2-5 | . | TRBV10-3 | .
CSARDPGRGPDTQYF | TGCAGTGCTAGAGATCCGGGCAGGGGCCCAGATACGCAGTATTTT | TRBJ2-3 | few | TRBV20-1 | .
CASRDRVSNQPRHF | TGTGCCAGTCGGGACCGAGTGAGCAATCAGCCCCGGCATTTT | TRBJ1-5 | . | TRBV2 | .
CASIQGRETQYF | TGTGCCAGCATCCAGGGGCGCGAGACCCAGTACTTC | TRBJ2-5 | few | TRBV2 | .
CASSLAWDGSYQPQHF | TGTGCCAGCAGCTTAGCCTGGGACGGCTCATATCAGCCCCAGCATTTT | TRBJ1-5 | . | TRBV7-8 | .
CAISDEGNNEQFF | TGTGCCATCAGTGATGAGGGGAACAATGAGCAGTTCTTC | TRBJ2-1 | few | TRBV10-3 | .
CASSLVIAGDNEQFF | TGCGCCAGCAGCTTGGTAATAGCGGGGGACAATGAGCAGTTCTTC | TRBJ2-1 | few | TRBV5-1 | TRBD2